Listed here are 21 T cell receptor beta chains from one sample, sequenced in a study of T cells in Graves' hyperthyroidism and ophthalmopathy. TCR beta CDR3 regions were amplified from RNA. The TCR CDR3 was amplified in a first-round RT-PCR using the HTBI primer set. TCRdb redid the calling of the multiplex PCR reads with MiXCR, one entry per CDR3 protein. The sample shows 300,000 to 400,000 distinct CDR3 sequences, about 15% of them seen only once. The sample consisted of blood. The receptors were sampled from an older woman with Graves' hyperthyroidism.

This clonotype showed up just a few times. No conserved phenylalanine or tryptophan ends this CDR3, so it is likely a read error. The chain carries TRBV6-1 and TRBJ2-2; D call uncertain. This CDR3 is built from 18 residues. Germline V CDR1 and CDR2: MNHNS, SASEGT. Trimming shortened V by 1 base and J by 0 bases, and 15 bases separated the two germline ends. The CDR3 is CASSEGFNGTANTGELFS. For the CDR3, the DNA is TGTGCCAGCAGTGAAGGGTTTAACGGAACCGCGAACACCGGGGAGCTGTTTTCT.

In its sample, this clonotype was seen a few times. CDR3 in amino acids: CSARATATYEQYF. In nucleotides, the CDR3 is TGCAGTGCTAGAGCGACGGCCACCTACGAGCAGTACTTC. The chain combines TRBV20-1 with TRBJ2-7; D is unresolved. Germline V CDR1 and CDR2: DFQATT, SNEGSKA (reference sequence). The CDR3 sequence is 13 residues long. Trimming took off 1 base at V and 2 bases at J, with 9 bases between the two ends.

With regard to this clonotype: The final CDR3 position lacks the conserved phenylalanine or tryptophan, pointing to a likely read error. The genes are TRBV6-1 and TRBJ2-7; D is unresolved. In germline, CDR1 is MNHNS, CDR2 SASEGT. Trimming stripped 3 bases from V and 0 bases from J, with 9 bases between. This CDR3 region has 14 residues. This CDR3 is CASSELPNSYEQYL. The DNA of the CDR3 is TGTGCCAGCAGTGAGTTGCCGAACTCCTACGAGCAGTACCTC.

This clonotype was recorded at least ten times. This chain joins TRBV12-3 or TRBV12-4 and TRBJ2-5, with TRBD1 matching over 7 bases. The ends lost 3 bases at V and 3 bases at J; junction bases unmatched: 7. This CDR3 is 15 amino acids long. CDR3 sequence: CASSFGDSTEETQYF. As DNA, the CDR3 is TGTGCCAGCAGTTTCGGGGACAGCACCGAAGAGACCCAGTACTTC.

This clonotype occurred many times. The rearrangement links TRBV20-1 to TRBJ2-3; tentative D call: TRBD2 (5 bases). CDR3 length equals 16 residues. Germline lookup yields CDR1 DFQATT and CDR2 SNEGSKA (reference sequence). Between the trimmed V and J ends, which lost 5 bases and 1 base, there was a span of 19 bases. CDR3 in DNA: TGCAGTGCTGACTATGATACATGGCCCGGCACAGATACGCAGTATTTT. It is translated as CSADYDTWPGTDTQYF.

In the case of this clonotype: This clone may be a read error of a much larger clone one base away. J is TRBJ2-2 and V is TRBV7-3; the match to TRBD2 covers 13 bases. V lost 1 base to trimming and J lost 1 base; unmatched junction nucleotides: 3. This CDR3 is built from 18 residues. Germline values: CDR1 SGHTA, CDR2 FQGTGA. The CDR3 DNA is TGTGCCAGCAGCTTAAGATGGACTAGCGGGGGGAACACCGGGGAGCTGTTTTTT. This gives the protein CASSLRWTSGGNTGELFF.

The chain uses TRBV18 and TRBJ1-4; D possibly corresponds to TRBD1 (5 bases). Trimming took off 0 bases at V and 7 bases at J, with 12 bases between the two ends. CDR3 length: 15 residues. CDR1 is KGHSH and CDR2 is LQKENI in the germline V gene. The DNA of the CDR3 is TGTGCCAGCTCACCACCGGGGGAGGGTGGTGAAAAACTGTTTTTT. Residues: CASSPPGEGGEKLFF.

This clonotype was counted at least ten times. The CDR3 is CASSVSLAGGSYEQYF. CDR3 nucleotides: TGCGCCAGCAGCGTCTCCCTAGCGGGAGGCTCCTACGAGCAGTACTTC. The chain has TRBV5-1 and TRBJ2-7; 11 bases are shared with TRBD2. This CDR3 region has 16 residues. Germline-derived CDR1 and CDR2 are SGHRS and YFSETQ. The trim removed 4 bases at V and 0 bases at J, leaving 6 bases unmatched.

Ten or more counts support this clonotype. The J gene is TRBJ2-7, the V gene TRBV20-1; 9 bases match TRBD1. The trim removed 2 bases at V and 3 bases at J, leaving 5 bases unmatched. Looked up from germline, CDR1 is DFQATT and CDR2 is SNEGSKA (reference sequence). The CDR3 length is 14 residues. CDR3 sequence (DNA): TGCAGTGCTAGACCGGGGACAGGGATCTACGAGCAGTACTTC. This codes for CSARPGTGIYEQYF.

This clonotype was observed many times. The CDR3 nucleotides are TGTGCCAGCAGCTTAGGTAGGGGTCCGAACACTGAAGCTTTCTTT. Encoded protein: CASSLGRGPNTEAFF. The chain carries TRBV11-3 and TRBJ1-1, with D perhaps TRBD1 (5 bases). Germline V CDR1 and CDR2: SGHNT, YENEEA. Trimming pared 1 base from V and 1 base from J, leaving 10 bases between. This CDR3 comprises 15 residues. The full variable domain, completed using reference TRBV11-3 and TRBJ1-1, is EAGVVQSPRYKIIEKKQPVAFWCNPISGHNTLYWYLQNLGQGPELLIRYENEEAVDDSQLPKDRFSAERLKGVDSTLKIQPAELGDSAVYLCASSLGRGPNTEAFFGQGTRLTVV.

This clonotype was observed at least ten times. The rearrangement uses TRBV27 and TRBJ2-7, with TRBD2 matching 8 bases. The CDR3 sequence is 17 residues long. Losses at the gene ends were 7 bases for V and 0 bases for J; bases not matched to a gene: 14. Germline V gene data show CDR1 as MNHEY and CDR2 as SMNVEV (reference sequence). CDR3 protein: CASTPRGGRSFSYEQYF. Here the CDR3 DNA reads TGTGCCAGCACCCCACGGGGGGGACGGTCGTTCTCCTACGAGCAGTACTTC.

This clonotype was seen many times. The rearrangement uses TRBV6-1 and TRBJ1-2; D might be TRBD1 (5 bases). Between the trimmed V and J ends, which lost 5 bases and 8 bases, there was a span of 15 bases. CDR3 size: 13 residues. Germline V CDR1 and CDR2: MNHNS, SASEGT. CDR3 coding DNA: TGTGCCAGCAGTTCCCCCGGGGGGATAGGCTACACCTTC. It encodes CASSSPGGIGYTF.

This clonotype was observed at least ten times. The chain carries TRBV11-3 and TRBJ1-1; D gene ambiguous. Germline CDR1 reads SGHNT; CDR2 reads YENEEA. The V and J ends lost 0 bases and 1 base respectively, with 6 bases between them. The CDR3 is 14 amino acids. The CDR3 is CASSLDRANTEAFF. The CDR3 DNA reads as TGTGCCAGCAGCTTAGATAGGGCGAACACTGAAGCTTTCTTT.

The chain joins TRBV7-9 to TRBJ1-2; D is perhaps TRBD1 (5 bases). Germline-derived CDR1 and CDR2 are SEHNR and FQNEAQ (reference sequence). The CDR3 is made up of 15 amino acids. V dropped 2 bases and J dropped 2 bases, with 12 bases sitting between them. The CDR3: CASSLSLWGNYGYTF. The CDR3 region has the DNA TGTGCCAGCAGCTTATCCCTTTGGGGGAACTATGGCTACACCTTC.

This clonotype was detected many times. CDR3: CASSLAGRDYGYTF. The CDR3 DNA reads as TGCGCCAGCAGCTTGGCCGGCAGGGACTATGGCTACACCTTC. The V and J genes are TRBV5-1 and TRBJ1-2; the D gene is possibly TRBD1 (5 bases). The CDR3 spans 14 residues. Trimming pared 0 bases from V and 3 bases from J, leaving 9 bases between. CDR1 and CDR2 from the germline V gene are SGHRS and YFSETQ.

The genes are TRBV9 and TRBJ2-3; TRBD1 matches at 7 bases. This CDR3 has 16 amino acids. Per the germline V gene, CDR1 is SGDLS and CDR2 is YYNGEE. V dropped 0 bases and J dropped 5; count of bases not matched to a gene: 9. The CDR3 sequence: CASSVGGGQSRDTQYF. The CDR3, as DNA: TGTGCCAGCAGCGTAGGAGGGGGCCAGAGTAGAGATACGCAGTATTTT.

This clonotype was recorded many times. CDR3 residues: CSARGSTEQFF. CDR3 DNA sequence: TGCAGTGCTAGAGGTTCGACGGAGCAGTTCTTC. This chain connects TRBV20-1 to TRBJ2-1; no clear D gene. Trimming cost V 1 base and J 10 bases, with 8 bases left between them. Germline CDR1 is DFQATT and CDR2 is SNEGSKA (reference sequence). The CDR3 sequence is 11 residues long.

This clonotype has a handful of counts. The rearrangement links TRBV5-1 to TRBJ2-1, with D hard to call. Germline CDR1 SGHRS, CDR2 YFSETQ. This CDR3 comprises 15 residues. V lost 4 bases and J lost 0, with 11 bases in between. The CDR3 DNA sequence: TGCGCCAGCAGCATAACACCGAGCTCCTACAATGAGCAGTTCTTC. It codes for CASSITPSSYNEQFF.

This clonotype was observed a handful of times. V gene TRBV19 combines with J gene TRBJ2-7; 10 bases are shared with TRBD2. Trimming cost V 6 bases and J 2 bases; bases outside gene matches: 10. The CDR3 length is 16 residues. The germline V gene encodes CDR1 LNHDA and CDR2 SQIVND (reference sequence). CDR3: CASSTGTSEKAYEQYF. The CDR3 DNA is TGTGCCAGTAGCACCGGGACTAGCGAAAAAGCCTACGAGCAGTACTTC.

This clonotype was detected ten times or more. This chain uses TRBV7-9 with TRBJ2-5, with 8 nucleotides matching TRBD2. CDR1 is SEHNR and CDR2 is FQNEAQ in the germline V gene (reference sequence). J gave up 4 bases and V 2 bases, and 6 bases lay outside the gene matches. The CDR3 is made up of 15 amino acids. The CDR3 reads CASSLFGRAGETQYF. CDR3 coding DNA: TGTGCCAGCAGCTTATTCGGGAGGGCGGGAGAGACCCAGTACTTC. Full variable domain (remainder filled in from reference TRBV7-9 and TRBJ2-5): DTGVSQNPRHKITKRGQNVTFRCDPISEHNRLYWYRQTLGQGPEFLTYFQNEAQLEKSRLLSDRFSAERPKGSFSTLEIQRTEQGDSAMYLCASSLFGRAGETQYFGPGTRLLVL.

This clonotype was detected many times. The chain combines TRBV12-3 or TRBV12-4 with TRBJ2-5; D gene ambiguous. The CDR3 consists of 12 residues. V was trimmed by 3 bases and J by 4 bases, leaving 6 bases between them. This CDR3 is CASSLRPETQYF. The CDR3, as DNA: TGTGCCAGCAGTTTGAGGCCAGAGACCCAGTACTTC.